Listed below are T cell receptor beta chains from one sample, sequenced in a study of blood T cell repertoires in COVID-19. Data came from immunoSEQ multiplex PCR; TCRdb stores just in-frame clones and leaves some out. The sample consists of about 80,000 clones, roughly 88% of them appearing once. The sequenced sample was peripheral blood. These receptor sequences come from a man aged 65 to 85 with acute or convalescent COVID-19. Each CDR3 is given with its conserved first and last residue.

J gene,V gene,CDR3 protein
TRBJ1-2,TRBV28,CASSLHPTGANGYTF
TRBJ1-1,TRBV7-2,CASSLAGRGADNTEAFF
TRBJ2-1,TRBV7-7,CASSLGGLAYNEQFF
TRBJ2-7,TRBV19,CASGGGLYEQYF
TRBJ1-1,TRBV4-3,CASSQDLGGTMAKAFF
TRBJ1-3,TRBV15,CATSRVGAVGSGNTIYF
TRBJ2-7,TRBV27,CASRQLASYEQYF
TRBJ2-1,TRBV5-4,CASSTLQQRPYNEQFF
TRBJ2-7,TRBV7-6,CASSLVVGLDGYEQYF
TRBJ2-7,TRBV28,CASSSIRTSNHEQYF
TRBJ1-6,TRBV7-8,CASSTGTNNSPLHF
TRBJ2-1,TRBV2,CASTKDRNNEQFF
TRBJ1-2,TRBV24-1,CATSDLSGGDVHGYTF
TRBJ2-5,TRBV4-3,CASSQDSGVRETQYF
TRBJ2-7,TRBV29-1,CSSLVAGSSYEQYF
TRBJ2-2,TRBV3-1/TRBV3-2,CASSPTGLSGELFF
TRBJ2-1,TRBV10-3,CAISDGAGGPYEQFF
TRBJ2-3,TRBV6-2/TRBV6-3,CASSILAGVGADTQYF
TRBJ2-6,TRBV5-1,CASSLAPGANVLTF
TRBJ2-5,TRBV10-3,CAIWTGASETQYF
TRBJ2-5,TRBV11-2,CASSYGRAETQYF
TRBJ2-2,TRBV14,CASSPLDRSYTGELFF
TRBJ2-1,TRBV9,CASSPTTGERYNEQFF
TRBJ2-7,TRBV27,CASSLISSGGSYEQYF
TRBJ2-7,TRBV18,CASSPTITLAGGEYEQYF
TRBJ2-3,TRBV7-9,CASSPAGSGDTQYF
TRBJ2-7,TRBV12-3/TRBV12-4,CASSFQGTYEQYF
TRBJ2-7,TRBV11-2,CASSLDVVREQYF